Each of the 12 T cell receptor beta chains below was sequenced from the same sample in a study of T cells in Graves' hyperthyroidism and ophthalmopathy. RNA transcripts provided the source from which TCR beta CDR3 regions were amplified. Initially, a first-round RT-PCR of the TCR CDR3 employed the HTBI primer set. One entry per CDR3 protein results from TCRdb running MiXCR on the multiplex PCR reads. Of 250,000 to 300,000 distinct CDR3 sequences listed, about an eighth are singletons. Sequences were obtained from blood. The receptors originated from a woman aged 40 to 49 with Graves' hyperthyroidism.

This clonotype was found many times. The chain couples TRBV20-1 to TRBJ2-7; the match to TRBD1 covers 7 bases. This CDR3 spans 12 amino acids. Germline V gene sequence: CDR1 DFQATT, CDR2 SNEGSKA (reference sequence). V shed 6 bases and J 4 bases; nucleotides not matched to a gene: 6. The CDR3 loop is CSARGRGYEQYF. The CDR3 DNA reads as TGCAGTGCCCGGGGCAGGGGGTACGAGCAGTACTTC.

The table lists this clonotype with many counts. The rearrangement joins TRBV6-1 to TRBJ2-1; D may be TRBD1 or TRBD2 (6 bases each). Germline-derived CDR1 and CDR2 are MNHNS and SASEGT. V shed 7 bases and J shed 4 bases, with 17 bases lying between them. This CDR3 comprises 15 residues. CDR3 in DNA: TGTGCCAGCAACGGGGGCCGCCCCCCTTACAATGAGCAGTTCTTC. Its translation: CASNGGRPPYNEQFF.

This clonotype was seen only a few times. V usage is TRBV14 and J usage is TRBJ1-2; tentative D call: TRBD1 (5 bases). Germline V gene data show CDR1 as SGHDN and CDR2 as FVKESK. CDR3 length equals 15 residues. The V end lost 4 bases, the J end lost 5 bases, and 17 bases lay between the germline ends. This CDR3 is CASSPTVGAVYGYTF. In nucleotides, the CDR3 is TGTGCCAGCAGCCCGACGGTCGGGGCAGTTTATGGCTACACCTTC.

This clonotype was observed at least ten times. This sequence joins TRBV6-1 and TRBJ2-1; TRBD2 matches at 7 bases. This CDR3 has 13 amino acids. In germline, CDR1 is MNHNS, CDR2 SASEGT. Trimming at V came to 5 bases and at J to 5 bases, leaving 3 bases not matched to a gene. The CDR3 DNA reads as TGTGCCAGCAGTAGACTAGCAGACAATGAGCAGTTCTTC. Residues: CASSRLADNEQFF.

The chain couples TRBV7-9 to TRBJ2-5; 9 positions match TRBD1. V was pared by 5 bases and J by 0 bases, with 1 base of the junction left unmatched. The CDR3 runs 14 residues. Germline CDR1 reads SEHNR; CDR2 reads FQNEAQ (reference sequence). CDR3 nucleotides: TGTGCCAGCAGCCGGGACAGGGACCAAGAGACCCAGTACTTC. Protein product: CASSRDRDQETQYF.

This clonotype was picked up many times. This chain joins TRBV28 and TRBJ1-1; D is possibly TRBD1 (5 bases). The V gene's germline CDR1 is MDHEN and CDR2 SYDVKM. Deletions cut 4 bases from V and 1 base from J, with 13 bases between. CDR3 length: 15 amino acids. DNA of the CDR3: TGTGCCAGCAGTTCCCCGGGACGGCCGAACACTGAAGCTTTCTTT. This sequence encodes CASSSPGRPNTEAFF.

The chain combines TRBV5-1 with TRBJ2-3; 13 nucleotides line up with TRBD2. Germline loops: CDR1 SGHRS, CDR2 YFSETQ. V shed 1 base, J shed 4 bases, and the junction held 0 bases outside the gene matches. The CDR3 sequence is 15 residues long. CDR3 residues: CASSLTSGRADTQYF. For the CDR3, the DNA is TGCGCCAGCAGCTTGACTAGCGGGAGGGCAGATACGCAGTATTTT.

At least ten counts were recorded for this clonotype. V and J are TRBV15 and TRBJ2-1; maybe TRBD2 (6 bases). The ends were cut back, 5 bases at V and 7 bases at J, with 18 bases in the middle. The V gene's germline CDR1 is LNHNV and CDR2 YYDKDF (reference sequence). There are 15 residues in the CDR3. CDR3: CATSGRERLGNEQFF. In DNA, the CDR3 is TGTGCCACCAGCGGACGGGAGAGACTAGGAAATGAGCAGTTCTTC.

This clonotype was detected many times. The chain joins TRBV11-3 to TRBJ2-5, with 9 bases lining up with TRBD2. V lost 0 bases, J lost 5 bases, and 7 bases stayed unmatched. Germline loops: CDR1 SGHNT, CDR2 YENEEA. The CDR3 totals 16 residues. The DNA of the CDR3 is TGTGCCAGCAGCTTAGACGGCGGGAGGGCCGTGGAGACCCAGTACTTC. The encoded protein is CASSLDGGRAVETQYF.

This clonotype was recorded many times. The chain recombines TRBV28 with TRBJ2-1; 7 bases line up with TRBD1. Trimming at V came to 5 bases and at J to 5 bases, leaving 12 bases not matched to a gene. Germline V gene sequence: CDR1 MDHEN, CDR2 SYDVKM. The CDR3 is 16 residues long. The CDR3 loop reads CASSNSPGTANNEQFF. In nucleotides, the CDR3 is TGTGCCAGCAGTAACTCGCCCGGGACAGCGAACAATGAGCAGTTCTTC.

This clonotype occurred many times. The rearrangement uses TRBV2 and TRBJ1-6; TRBD1 is a possible D gene (5 bases). Between the trimmed V and J ends, which lost 1 base and 1 base, there was a span of 11 bases. CDR1 is SNHLY and CDR2 is FYNNEI in the germline V gene. The CDR3 runs to 17 residues. The CDR3 DNA follows: TGTGCCAGCAGTGAAGTTGACAGCAGGTCCTATAATTCACCCCTCCACTTT. Residues: CASSEVDSRSYNSPLHF.

The chain has TRBV4-1 and TRBJ2-1; TRBD1 might be the D (5 bases). Germline values: CDR1 MGHRA, CDR2 YSYEKL. This CDR3 spans 15 amino acids. V was clipped by 5 bases and J by 2 bases, with 13 bases between them. The CDR3 DNA is TGCGCCAGCAGCGCCCCCATAGGGGCCTACAATGAGCAGTTCTTC. As protein: CASSAPIGAYNEQFF.